The 10 T cell receptor beta chains below were found in one sample sequenced in a study of cytomegalovirus exposure and HLA in healthy donors. This PCR relied on a set of 60 Vbeta primers and 13 Jbeta primers. The table came from immunoSEQ multiplex PCR; TCRdb's copy has only in-frame clones and leaves some out. This listing includes over 120,000 clones. Material for sequencing was PBMCs. Receptors were obtained from a male donor in good health and CMV-seronegative.

The chain combines TRBV30 with TRBJ2-3; D is perhaps TRBD1 (7 bases). The germline gives CDR1 GTSNPN, CDR2 SVGIG (reference sequence). This CDR3 spans 12 amino acids. V gave up 4 bases and J gave up 6 bases, with 11 bases separating them. CDR3 sequence (DNA): TGTGCCTGGACGGCAGGGGGGGATACGCAGTATTTT. Residues: CAWTAGGDTQYF.

The gene calls are TRBV6-5 and TRBJ2-3; the match to TRBD1 covers 10 bases. Germline values: CDR1 MNHEY, CDR2 SVGAGI. V lost 6 bases to trimming and J lost 4 bases; unmatched junction nucleotides: 4. This CDR3 is 14 amino acids long. CDR3 loop: CASSRQGASDTQYF. The CDR3 DNA sequence: TGTGCCAGCAGCCGACAGGGGGCCTCAGATACGCAGTATTTT.

The chain has TRBV15 and TRBJ1-6; maybe TRBD1 (5 bases). Germline V lookup: CDR1 LNHNV, CDR2 YYDKDF (reference sequence). The CDR3 has 16 amino acids. V lost 6 bases to trimming and J lost 8 bases, with 20 bases between them. CDR3 sequence (DNA): TGTGCCACCAGTCGGGGGAGTTACGCGGCTGATTCACCCCTCCACTTT. Translation: CATSRGSYAADSPLHF. The whole variable domain, remainder taken from reference TRBV15 and TRBJ1-6, is DAMVIQNPRYQVTQFGKPVTLSCSQTLNHNVMYWYQQKSSQAPKLLFHYYDKDFNNEADTPDNFQSRRPNTSFCFLDIRSPGLGDTAMYLCATSRGSYAADSPLHFGNGTRLTVT.

Measured by frequency, this clone is medium-sized. Other nucleotide sequences from this sample produce the same CDR3. This rearrangement joins TRBV7-3 to TRBJ1-1; D not resolved. Trimming removed 1 base at V and 0 bases at J, with 3 bases between. This CDR3 spans 13 amino acids. CDR1 is SGHTA and CDR2 is FQGTGA in the germline V gene. CDR3 sequence: CASSLSMNTEAFF. CDR3 coding DNA: TGTGCCAGCAGCTTAAGTATGAACACTGAAGCTTTCTTT.

This rearrangement joins TRBV4-3 to TRBJ2-2, with D possibly being TRBD1 (6 bases). Germline V lookup: CDR1 LGHNA, CDR2 YSLEER. This CDR3 comprises 14 residues. Trimming took 6 bases from V and 1 from J, leaving 9 bases between them. DNA for the CDR3: TGCGCCAGCAGTCGGACAGAGAACACCGGGGAGCTGTTTTTT. Translated, it gives CASSRTENTGELFF.

The J gene is TRBJ1-2, the V gene TRBV27; no clear D. The CDR3 covers 12 residues. V gave up 5 bases and J gave up 7 bases, with 11 bases separating them. Germline V CDR1 and CDR2: MNHEY, SMNVEV (reference sequence). The CDR3 coding sequence is TGTGCCAGCAGTCCCCCACATTTTGGCTACACCTTC. Amino acid sequence: CASSPPHFGYTF.

The rearrangement joins TRBV7-9 to TRBJ2-7; D unclear. V was cut by 0 bases and J by 6 bases, with 6 bases left in between. Germline CDR1 SEHNR, CDR2 FQNEAQ (reference sequence). There are 12 residues in the CDR3. CDR3 DNA sequence: TGTGCCAGCAGCTTAGCGAGTCCCGAGCAGTACTTC. This encodes CASSLASPEQYF.

V and J are TRBV6-1 and TRBJ1-4; TRBD1 agrees at 8 bases. Trimming removed 3 bases from V and 8 bases from J; junction bases left unmatched: 20. Per the germline V gene, CDR1 is MNHNS and CDR2 is SASEGT. The CDR3 loop spans 19 amino acids. The CDR3: CASSDLLVNGQGREEKLFF. The CDR3 DNA sequence: TGTGCCAGCAGTGACCTGTTGGTAAATGGACAGGGAAGGGAGGAAAAACTGTTTTTT.

V is TRBV7-9 and J is TRBJ2-7; 11 bases agree with TRBD1. CDR1 and CDR2 (germline): SEHNR, FQNEAQ (reference sequence). With 4 bases clipped from V and 4 bases from J, the junction kept 6 bases outside the gene matches. CDR3 length: 15 residues. The CDR3, as DNA: TGTGCCAGCAGCTCAGGGGGGACAGGGGGATACGAGCAGTACTTC. Its translation: CASSSGGTGGYEQYF.

V usage is TRBV27 and J usage is TRBJ1-2, with a weak D call TRBD1 (6 bases). The germline V and J ends were trimmed by 5 bases and 7 bases, with 17 bases remaining between them. CDR1 MNHEY and CDR2 SMNVEV come from the germline V gene (reference sequence). CDR3 length: 14 residues. In DNA, the CDR3 is TGTGCCAGCAGTGCGGGGGGCGGAGTGAGTGGCTACACCTTC. The encoded protein is CASSAGGGVSGYTF.